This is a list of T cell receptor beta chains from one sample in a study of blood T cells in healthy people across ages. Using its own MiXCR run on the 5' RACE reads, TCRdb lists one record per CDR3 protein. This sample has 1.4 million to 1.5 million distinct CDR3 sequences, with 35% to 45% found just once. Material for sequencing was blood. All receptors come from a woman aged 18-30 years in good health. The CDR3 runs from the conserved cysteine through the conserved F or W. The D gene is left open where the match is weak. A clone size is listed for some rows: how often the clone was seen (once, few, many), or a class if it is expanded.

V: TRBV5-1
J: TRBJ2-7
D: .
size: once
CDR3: CASSIGPEAYEQYF
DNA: TGCGCCAGCAGCATCGGGCCCGAGGCCTACGAGCAGTACTTC

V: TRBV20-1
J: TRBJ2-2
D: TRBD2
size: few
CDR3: CSARLAGQNTGELFF
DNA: TGCAGTGCCCGGCTAGCGGGACAGAACACCGGGGAGCTGTTTTTT

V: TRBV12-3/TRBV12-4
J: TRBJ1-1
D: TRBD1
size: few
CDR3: CASRQGAQAFF
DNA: TGTGCCAGCAGACAGGGGGCTCAAGCTTTCTTT

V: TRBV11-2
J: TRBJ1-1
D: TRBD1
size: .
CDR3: CASSSWTGMDTEAFF
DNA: TGTGCCAGCAGCTCCTGGACAGGGATGGACACTGAAGCTTTCTTT

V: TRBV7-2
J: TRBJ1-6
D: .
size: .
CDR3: CASSLFSPSSYNSPLHF
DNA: TGTGCCAGCAGCTTATTTTCGCCTAGCTCCTATAATTCACCCCTCCACTTT

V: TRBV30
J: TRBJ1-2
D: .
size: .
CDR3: CAWSAFPLGYTF
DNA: TGTGCCTGGAGCGCATTTCCCCTAGGCTACACCTTC

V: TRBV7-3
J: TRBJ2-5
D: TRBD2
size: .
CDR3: CASSHTSGAHRRNEQYF
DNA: TGTGCCAGCAGCCACACTAGCGGGGCCCACAGGCGGAATGAGCAGTACTTC

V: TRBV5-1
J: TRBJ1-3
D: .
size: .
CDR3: CASSLGIGGSGNTIYF
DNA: TGCGCCAGCAGCTTGGGGATTGGTGGTTCTGGAAACACCATATATTTT

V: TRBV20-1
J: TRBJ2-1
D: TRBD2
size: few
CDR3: CSALPRGAYEQFF
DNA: TGCAGTGCCCTTCCGCGGGGGGCCTATGAGCAGTTCTTC

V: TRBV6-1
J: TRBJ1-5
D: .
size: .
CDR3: CASSEGELSNQPQHF
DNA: TGTGCCAGCAGTGAAGGGGAGCTTAGCAATCAGCCCCAGCATTTT

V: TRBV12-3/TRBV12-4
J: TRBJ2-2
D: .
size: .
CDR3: CASSLGGTSVGELFF
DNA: TGTGCCAGCAGTTTAGGGGGTACCTCTGTCGGGGAGCTGTTTTTT

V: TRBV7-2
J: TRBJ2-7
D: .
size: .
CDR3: CASSRLVGRSGKISYEQYF
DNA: TGTGCCAGCAGCCGCCTGGTGGGGCGGAGCGGCAAAATCTCCTACGAGCAGTACTTC

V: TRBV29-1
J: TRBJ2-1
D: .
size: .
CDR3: CSVEPGPNEQFF
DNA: TGCAGCGTTGAGCCAGGGCCCAATGAGCAGTTCTTC

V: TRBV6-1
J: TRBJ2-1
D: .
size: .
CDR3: CASSEALGGEQFF
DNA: TGTGCCAGCAGTGAAGCGCTTGGGGGGGAGCAGTTCTTC

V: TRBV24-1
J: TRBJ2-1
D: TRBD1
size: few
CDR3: CATSDPAGTVYNEQFF
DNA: TGTGCCACCAGTGATCCTGCCGGGACAGTATACAATGAGCAGTTCTTC

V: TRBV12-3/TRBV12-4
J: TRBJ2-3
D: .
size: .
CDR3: CASAEEYSNQPQYF
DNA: TGTGCCAGCGCGGAGGAGTATAGCAATCAGCCCCAGTATTTT

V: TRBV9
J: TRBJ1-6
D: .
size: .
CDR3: CASSVGPGFEPLHF
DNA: TGTGCCAGCAGCGTCGGACCGGGTTTCGAACCCCTCCACTTT

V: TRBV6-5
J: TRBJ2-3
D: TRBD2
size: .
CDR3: CASSYRAGGDTDTQYF
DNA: TGTGCCAGCAGTTATCGAGCGGGGGGCGACACAGATACGCAGTATTTT

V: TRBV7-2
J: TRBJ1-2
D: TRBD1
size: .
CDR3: CTSSSPGLTGNYGYTF
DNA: TGTACCAGCAGCTCTCCGGGGTTGACAGGGAACTATGGCTACACCTTC

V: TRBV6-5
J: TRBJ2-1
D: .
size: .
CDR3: CASSYSLDSIVNEQFF
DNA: TGTGCCAGCAGTTACTCCTTGGACTCGATTGTCAATGAGCAGTTCTTC

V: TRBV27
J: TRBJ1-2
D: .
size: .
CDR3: CASSFQGGNYGYTF
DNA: TGTGCCAGCAGTTTCCAGGGAGGCAACTATGGCTACACCTTC

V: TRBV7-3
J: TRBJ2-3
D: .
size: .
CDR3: CASGPAIGLSSDTQYF
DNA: TGTGCCAGCGGCCCAGCAATAGGACTCTCCTCCGATACGCAGTATTTT

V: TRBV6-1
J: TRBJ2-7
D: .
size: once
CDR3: CASSEALRGSYEQYF
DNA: TGTGCCAGCAGTGAAGCGTTGCGGGGCAGTTACGAGCAGTACTTC